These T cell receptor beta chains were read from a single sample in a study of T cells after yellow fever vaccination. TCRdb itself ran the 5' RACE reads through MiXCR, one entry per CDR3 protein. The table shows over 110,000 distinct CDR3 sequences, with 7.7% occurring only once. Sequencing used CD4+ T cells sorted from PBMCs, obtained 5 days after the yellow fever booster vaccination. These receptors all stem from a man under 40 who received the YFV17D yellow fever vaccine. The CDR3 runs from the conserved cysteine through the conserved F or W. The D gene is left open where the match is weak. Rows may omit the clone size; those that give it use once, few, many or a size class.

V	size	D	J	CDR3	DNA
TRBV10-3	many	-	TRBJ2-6	CAISESELRTVGTGANVLTF	TGTGCCATCAGTGAGTCGGAGCTGAGGACTGTGGGAACTGGGGCCAACGTCCTGACTTTC
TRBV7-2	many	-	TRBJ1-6	CASSLDFTYNSPLHF	TGTGCCAGCAGCTTAGACTTCACCTATAATTCACCCCTCCACTTT
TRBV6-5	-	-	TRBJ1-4	CASSWSQGHKGEKLFF	TGTGCCAGCAGTTGGTCCCAGGGCCATAAGGGGGAAAAACTGTTTTTT
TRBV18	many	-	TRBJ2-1	CASSPAGVGYNEQFF	TGTGCCAGCTCACCTGCTGGGGTAGGGTACAATGAGCAGTTCTTC
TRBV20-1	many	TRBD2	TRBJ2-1	CSATNPSGSVEQFF	TGCAGTGCTACTAATCCTAGCGGGTCGGTCGAGCAGTTCTTC
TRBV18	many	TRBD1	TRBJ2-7	CASSHGTETYEQYF	TGTGCCAGCTCACACGGGACAGAAACCTACGAGCAGTACTTC
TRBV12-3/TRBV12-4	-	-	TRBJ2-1	CASSPGGTGNEQFF	TGTGCCAGCAGCCCTGGGGGGACTGGCAATGAGCAGTTCTTC
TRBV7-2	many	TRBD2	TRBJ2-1	CASSLAPGLAGDGNQFF	TGTGCCAGCAGCTTAGCGCCAGGGCTAGCGGGAGACGGAAACCAGTTCTTC
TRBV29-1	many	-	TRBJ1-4	CSVRRQQNEKLFF	TGCAGCGTTAGAAGACAGCAAAATGAAAAACTGTTTTTT
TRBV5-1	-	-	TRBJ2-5	CASRRTQQETQYF	TGCGCCAGCCGCCGGACTCAACAAGAGACCCAGTACTTC
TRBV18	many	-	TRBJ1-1	CASSQEGTNTEAFF	TGTGCCAGCTCACAAGAAGGGACCAACACTGAAGCTTTCTTT
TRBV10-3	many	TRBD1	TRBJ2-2	CAISESRQGASGELFF	TGTGCCATCAGTGAGTCGAGGCAGGGGGCCTCCGGGGAGCTGTTTTTT
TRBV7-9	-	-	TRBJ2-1	CAGSLTDNEQFF	TGTGCCGGCAGCTTGACCGACAATGAGCAGTTCTTC
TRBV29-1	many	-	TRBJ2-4	CSTRQENIQYF	TGCAGCACCCGACAGGAAAACATTCAGTACTTC
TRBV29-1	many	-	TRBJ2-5	CSISGGETQYF	TGCAGCATATCAGGCGGAGAGACCCAGTACTTC
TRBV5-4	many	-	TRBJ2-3	CASSSGGSHPADTQYF	TGTGCCAGCAGCTCAGGGGGGAGCCACCCGGCAGATACGCAGTATTTT
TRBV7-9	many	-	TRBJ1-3	CASSLLRKISGNTIYF	TGTGCCAGCAGCTTATTACGGAAAATCTCTGGAAACACCATATATTTT